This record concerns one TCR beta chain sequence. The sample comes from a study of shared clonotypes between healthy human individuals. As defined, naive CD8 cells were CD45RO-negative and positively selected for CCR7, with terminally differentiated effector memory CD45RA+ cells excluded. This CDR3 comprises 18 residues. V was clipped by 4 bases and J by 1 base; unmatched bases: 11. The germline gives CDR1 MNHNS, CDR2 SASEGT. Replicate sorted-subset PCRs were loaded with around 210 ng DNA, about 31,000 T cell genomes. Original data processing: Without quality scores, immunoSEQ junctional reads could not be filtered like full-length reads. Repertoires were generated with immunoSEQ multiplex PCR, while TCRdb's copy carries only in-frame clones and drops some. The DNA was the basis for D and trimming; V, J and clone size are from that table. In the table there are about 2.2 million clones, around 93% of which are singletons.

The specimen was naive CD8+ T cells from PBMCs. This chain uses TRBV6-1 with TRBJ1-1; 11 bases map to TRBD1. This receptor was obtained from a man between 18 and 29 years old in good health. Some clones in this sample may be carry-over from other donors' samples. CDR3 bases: TGTGCCAGCAGTGGGCGGACAGGGGGCGAAATATGGAACACTGAAGCTTTCTTT. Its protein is CASSGRTGGEIWNTEAFF.